The clone carrying this T cell receptor beta chain showed up just a few times. Its antigen remains unknown. These data come from a study of T-cell memory formation after mild COVID-19. The study, taken as a whole, reports: Second-wave clones with a day 37 peak had unconfirmed SARS-CoV-2 specificity. Pre-infection memory showed some responding clones, and this suggested that cross-reactive memory joined.

Constant-segment-primed 5'RACE gave TCR alpha and TCR beta cDNA libraries with sample barcodes and UMIs. TCRdb called the 5' RACE reads again in MiXCR, with one record for every CDR3 protein. This sample has 100,000 or so distinct CDR3 sequences; roughly 10% occur once, and the top ten carry more than 35%. V lost 4 bases to trimming and J lost 6 bases, with 7 bases between them. The germline V gene has CDR1 ENHRY and CDR2 SYGVKD. CDR3 length: 11 amino acids. The TCR comes from a man younger than 35 who had mild COVID-19 (a few samples of this study predate the infection). Cell type and time point are not known. Input material: PBMCs or a T cell subset sorted from them (not recorded which). V usage is TRBV10-3 and J usage is TRBJ2-7; possible D gene TRBD2, 6 bases. In DNA, the CDR3 is TGTGCCATCAGTGCGGGGGTCGAGCAGTACGTC. Translation gives CAISAGVEQYV.